This entry concerns a single T cell receptor beta chain. Amplification used 60 Vbeta primers and 13 Jbeta primers. The data were produced by immunoSEQ multiplex PCR, yet TCRdb's version contains in-frame clones alone and is incomplete. The data hold approximately 74,000 clones, with approximately 80% observed a single time. This specimen belongs to a study of cytomegalovirus exposure and HLA in healthy donors. The CDR3 loop spans 15 amino acids. Germline V gene sequence: CDR1 SGHNT, CDR2 YENEEA. Trimming at V came to 1 base and at J to 5 bases, leaving 4 bases not matched to a gene. Sequencing was done on a sample of PBMCs. The V and J genes are TRBV11-3 and TRBJ2-1, with 8 nucleotides matching TRBD2. The receptor's source is a woman aged 30 to 39 in good health and CMV-seronegative. The CDR3 sequence: CASSLVGGGNNEQFF. The CDR3 DNA reads as TGTGCCAGCAGCTTAGTCGGGGGGGGAAACAATGAGCAGTTCTTC.